This T cell receptor beta chain emerged from a study of T cells in Graves' hyperthyroidism and ophthalmopathy. Study-wide results and caveats: Ophthalmopathy stood apart from stable hyperthyroidism in a 13 V-J model.

Ophthalmopathy patients all had a Clinical Activity Score of at least 3, a NOSPECS grade of at least 4 and disease under 3 months old. Diagnoses rested on clinical symptoms, serum thyroxine and TRAb, thyroid ultrasound and orbital computed tomography. This CDR3 is built from 14 residues. The V end was cut by 0 bases, the J end by 9 bases, with 12 bases between. Germline CDR1 SGHTA, CDR2 FQGNSA. It was RNA transcripts that yielded the amplified TCR beta CDR3 regions. The HTBI primer set served for first-round RT-PCR of the TCR CDR3. TCRdb re-called the multiplex PCR reads through MiXCR, storing one row per CDR3 protein. The sample shows 300,000 to 400,000 distinct CDR3 sequences, around 15% of them seen only once. Comment on this clonotype: Its antigen is undetermined.

The receptor's source is a woman in her 30s with Graves' ophthalmopathy. The sample consisted of blood. The chain carries TRBV7-2 and TRBJ2-1, with D possibly TRBD2 on 7 matching bases. CDR3 nucleotides: TGTGCCAGCAGCTTAGCGGCGGGGGCCGGTGAGCAGTTCTTC. Its protein is CASSLAAGAGEQFF.